This T cell receptor (beta chain) stems from a study of CD8+CD57+ T cells in acquired aplastic anemia. For the study at large: The mean DNA yield obtained from sorted CD4+ and CD8+ cells came to approximately 3.2 ug. Healthy donors had, on average, roughly 10 million reads for their CD4+ cells. Study outcomes and limitations: In common between the patients and the controls were more than 25 CD8+ CDR3 sequences.

As concerns this clonotype: Its antigen remains unknown. This may be a read error, as it is one base from a much larger clone.

TCR beta VDJ combinations and CDR3 sequences were profiled from genomic DNA. TCRdb used MiXCR to reprocess the reads, holding one entry per CDR3 protein. Counted here are 200,000 to 250,000 distinct CDR3 sequences, 30% to 35% occurring once; the ten biggest clones make up 0.95% to 1.3%. This CDR3 is 13 amino acids long. The V and J ends lost 5 bases and 10 bases respectively, with 15 bases between them. Looked up from germline, CDR1 is MRHNA and CDR2 is SNTAGT. The gene calls are TRBV6-4 and TRBJ1-5, with D unclear. Input material: sorted CD4+, CD8+, or CD8+CD57+ T cells (not recorded which) from PBMCs. This receptor was taken from a human donor in good health, serving as a control. The CDR3 loop reads CASSYPGVEPQHF. The CDR3 bases are TGTGCCAGCAGTTACCCGGGTGTAGAACCCCAGCATTTT.